These 21 T cell receptor beta chains came from one sample sequenced in a study of T cell responses to AZD1222 COVID-19 vaccine. Here immunoSEQ multiplex PCR was the method, and the copy in TCRdb shows in-frame clones only, minus some. Seen here are some 50,000 clones, around 85% observed once, and the top ten hold approximately 15%. The sample here was peripheral blood, taken on day 0 of AZD1222 vaccination. The receptors originated from an adult in good health.

The chain combines TRBV15 with TRBJ2-7, with TRBD1 identical over 8 bases. Per the germline V gene, CDR1 is LNHNV and CDR2 is YYDKDF (reference sequence). The junction had 3 bases not matched to a gene; V was cut back by 8 bases and J by 0 bases. The CDR3 spans 13 residues. Written as DNA, the CDR3 is TGTGCCACCGGGACAGGTGACTCCTACGAGCAGTACTTC. Its protein product is CATGTGDSYEQYF.

The V call is TRBV30, the J call TRBJ1-4; a weak D match, TRBD1 (5 bases). Per germline, CDR1 GTSNPN and CDR2 SVGIG (reference sequence). Trimming took 0 bases from V and 8 from J, leaving 28 bases between them. CDR3 length equals 19 residues. The DNA for the CDR3 is TGTGCCTGGAGTGTTGGTCTCGGGACCTGGGTTTCGAGGGGCGAAAAACTGTTTTTT. This sequence encodes CAWSVGLGTWVSRGEKLFF.

The V gene is TRBV6-5, the J gene TRBJ2-5; 7 positions agree with TRBD2. This CDR3 has 14 amino acids. The V gene end was trimmed by 8 bases and the J gene end by 8 bases; junction bases not matched to a gene: 14. CDR1 is MNHEY, CDR2 SVGAGI, per germline. CDR3 in DNA: TGTGCCAGCTCTTGGGGGGAGGGCCTTGATACCCAGTACTTC. This codes for CASSWGEGLDTQYF.

The chain has TRBV10-3 and TRBJ1-2; D gene unclear. Germline V gives CDR1 ENHRY, CDR2 SYGVKD. V dropped 7 bases and J dropped 4 bases, with 7 bases sitting between them. The CDR3 sequence is 11 residues long. CDR3 region: CAIMDLYGYTF. CDR3 nucleotides: TGTGCCATCATGGACCTCTATGGCTACACCTTC.

This CDR3 reads CASSEALRGSYF. CDR3 nucleotide sequence: TGTGCCAGCAGTGAAGCGTTAAGGGGAAGCTACTTC. The chain combines TRBV2 with TRBJ2-7, with a tentative D call TRBD1 (5 bases). The CDR3 has 12 amino acids. Germline CDR1 SNHLY, CDR2 FYNNEI. The V gene lost 0 bases and the J gene lost 13 bases, with 13 bases spanning the gap.

This chain links TRBV19 with TRBJ1-4, with D tentatively TRBD1 (6 bases). The V gene lost 5 bases and the J gene lost 8 bases, with 18 bases spanning the gap. Looked up from germline, CDR1 is LNHDA and CDR2 is SQIVND (reference sequence). The CDR3 extends over 15 amino acids. The CDR3 here is CASSLQGRPEEKLFF. The CDR3 nucleotides are TGTGCCAGTAGTCTACAGGGCCGCCCGGAGGAAAAACTGTTTTTT.

The CDR3 nucleotides are TGTGCCAGCAGTTTGTACGGGAGCCCATCGCGTTACAATGAGCAGTTCTTC. Its translation is CASSLYGSPSRYNEQFF. This rearrangement joins TRBV28 to TRBJ2-1; TRBD2 might be the D (6 bases). The CDR3 sequence is 17 residues long. Germline V gene sequence: CDR1 MDHEN, CDR2 SYDVKM. The V end lost 3 bases, the J end lost 4 bases, and 19 bases lay between the germline ends.

This chain links TRBV4-1 with TRBJ1-3, with 8 bases fitting TRBD1. Germline V CDR1 and CDR2: MGHRA, YSYEKL. Germline trimming cut 4 bases from V and 4 bases from J; bases unmatched to any gene: 12. The CDR3 contains 17 residues. In nucleotides, the CDR3 is TGCGCCAGCAGCCCCTACATCTCGACAGGGGACGGAAACACCATATATTTT. Its protein is CASSPYISTGDGNTIYF.

The rearrangement links TRBV7-6 to TRBJ1-3; D ambiguous. Germline V gene lookup returns CDR1 SGHVS and CDR2 FNYEAQ. The CDR3 runs to 13 residues. Trimming left V 4 bases short and J 3 bases short, with 7 bases between. The chain's CDR3 is CASSSGNGNTIYF. The CDR3 nucleotides are TGTGCCAGCAGCTCCGGAAATGGAAACACCATATATTTT.

The gene calls are TRBV5-4 and TRBJ1-6; weak D call: TRBD1 (5 bases). CDR1 and CDR2 (germline): SGHNT, YYREEE (reference sequence). This CDR3 contains 12 residues. V was shortened by 0 bases and J by 10 bases, with 5 bases between the two germline ends. The chain's CDR3 is CASSLDRSPLHF. The CDR3 DNA sequence: TGTGCCAGCAGCTTGGACAGGTCACCCCTCCACTTT.

In its sample, this clone was seen once. The V call is TRBV28, the J call TRBJ2-5; 8 nucleotides line up with TRBD2. This CDR3 has 16 residues. Germline V gives CDR1 MDHEN, CDR2 SYDVKM. The J segment lost 4 bases and the V segment lost 5 bases, leaving 12 bases of the junction unmatched. The CDR3: CASSPGPGLDSETQYF. The CDR3 DNA reads as TGTGCCAGCAGTCCGGGTCCGGGACTAGATTCAGAGACCCAGTACTTC.

This rearrangement joins TRBV23-1 to TRBJ2-7, with D unclear. TRBV23-1 is noted as an ORF with a role that remains uncertain. The CDR3 length is 16 residues. V was pared by 0 bases and J by 2 bases, with 14 bases between. The CDR3, as DNA: TGCGCCAGCAGTCAATCGGGCCAGACCGTTACCTACGAGCAGTACTTC. Its translation is CASSQSGQTVTYEQYF.

The V call is TRBV29-1, the J call TRBJ1-2; the D is unclear. Germline CDR1 reads SQVTM; CDR2 reads ANQGSEA. The CDR3 runs 10 residues. The ends were cut back, 7 bases at V and 8 bases at J, with 11 bases in the middle. The CDR3 nucleotides are TGCAGCGCTGGGGATCGGGGCTACACCTTC. It codes for CSAGDRGYTF. The complete variable domain, with remaining parts taken from reference TRBV29-1 and TRBJ1-2, reads SAVISQKPSRDICQRGTSLTIQCQVDSQVTMMFWYRQQPGQSLTLIATANQGSEATYESGFVIDKFPISRPNLTFSTLTVSNMSPEDSSIYLCSAGDRGYTFGSGTRLTVV.

The chain combines TRBV2 with TRBJ2-1; D unclear. CDR1 and CDR2 (germline): SNHLY, FYNNEI. The CDR3 has 14 amino acids. V lost 8 bases to trimming and J lost 1 base, with 12 bases between them. The CDR3 loop is CASLTGPSYNEQFF. CDR3 DNA sequence: TGTGCCAGCTTAACTGGACCATCCTACAATGAGCAGTTCTTC.

This chain connects TRBV3-1 (or the pseudogene TRBV3-2) to TRBJ2-2; TRBD2 matches 8 bases. With 2 bases clipped from V and 6 bases from J, the junction kept 5 bases outside the gene matches. The V gene's germline CDR1 is LGHDT and CDR2 YNNKEL (reference sequence). The CDR3 spans 15 residues. The CDR3 bases are TGTGCCAGCAGCCAAAGGGCGGGAGGCGCCGGGGAGCTGTTTTTT. Translating gives CASSQRAGGAGELFF.

V gene TRBV7-2 combines with J gene TRBJ2-1; 8 bases match TRBD1. After removal of 5 bases from V and 9 bases from J, the junction contained 9 bases not matched to a gene. This CDR3 region has 14 residues. The germline V gene encodes CDR1 SGHTA and CDR2 FQGNSA. Here the CDR3 reads CASSPQGARREQFF. The CDR3 nucleotides read TGTGCCAGCAGCCCGCAGGGGGCCCGCCGTGAGCAGTTCTTC. Drawing the rest from reference TRBV7-2 and TRBJ2-1, the complete variable domain is GAGVSQSPSNKVTEKGKDVELRCDPISGHTALYWYRQSLGQGLEFLIYFQGNSAPDKSGLPSDRFSAERTGGSVSTLTIQRTQQEDSAVYLCASSPQGARREQFFGPGTRLTVL.

The rearrangement links TRBV28 to TRBJ1-4; a weak D match, TRBD1 (5 bases). The V end lost 6 bases, the J end lost 8 bases, and 19 bases lay between the germline ends. The CDR3 has 15 residues. In germline, CDR1 is MDHEN, CDR2 SYDVKM. CDR3 loop: CASRPLERGGEKLFF. The CDR3 DNA is TGTGCCAGCAGGCCACTCGAGCGGGGCGGGGAAAAACTGTTTTTT.

This chain connects TRBV19 to TRBJ2-7; D unclear. This CDR3 contains 15 residues. Germline values: CDR1 LNHDA, CDR2 SQIVND (reference sequence). V dropped 6 bases and J dropped 1 base, with 16 bases sitting between them. CDR3 loop: CASSSPEVGSYEQYF. The CDR3 nucleotides are TGTGCCAGTAGCTCCCCAGAAGTGGGATCCTACGAGCAGTACTTC.

V is TRBV7-3 and J is TRBJ2-1; D is unresolved. Trimming left V 5 bases short and J 6 bases short, with 17 bases between. This CDR3 is 15 amino acids long. Germline V gives CDR1 SGHTA, CDR2 FQGTGA. The CDR3 DNA sequence: TGTGCCAGCAGCCCTAGGCCAGCCCTGAGCAATGAGCAGTTCTTC. Translated: CASSPRPALSNEQFF.

V is TRBV15 and J is TRBJ1-3, with TRBD1 matching 8 bases. With 0 bases clipped from V and 2 bases from J, the junction kept 6 bases outside the gene matches. In germline, CDR1 is LNHNV, CDR2 YYDKDF (reference sequence). The CDR3 is 17 amino acids. This chain's CDR3 is CATSRDYPGQAGNTIYF. CDR3 in DNA: TGTGCCACCAGCAGAGATTACCCGGGACAGGCTGGAAACACCATATATTTT.

The chain recombines TRBV6-6 with TRBJ1-3; TRBD1 agrees at 7 bases. The CDR3 runs 15 residues. Germline V gene data show CDR1 as MNHNY and CDR2 as SVGAGI (reference sequence). J was trimmed by 4 bases and V by 6 bases; bases with no gene match: 9. The CDR3: CASSFDREGGNTIYF. The DNA for the CDR3 is TGTGCCAGCAGCTTTGACAGGGAAGGCGGAAACACCATATATTTT.